Each of the 3 T cell receptor beta chains below was sequenced from the same sample in a study of blood T cell repertoires in COVID-19. Sequenced by immunoSEQ multiplex PCR; TCRdb stores in-frame clones only, minus some. The top ten hold around 30% of the sample, which has some 100,000 clones, about 80% seen once. The sequenced material came from peripheral blood. Receptor source: a man aged 65-85 years with active or convalescent COVID-19.

The chain combines TRBV27 with TRBJ1-5; D possibly corresponds to TRBD1 (5 bases). In germline, CDR1 is MNHEY, CDR2 SMNVEV (reference sequence). Trimming pared 4 bases from V and 1 base from J, leaving 17 bases between. The CDR3 loop spans 17 amino acids. The DNA of the CDR3 is TGTGCCAGCAGTTCGGATCAGGGTTTAAGCAGCAATCAGCCCCAGCATTTT. Its protein is CASSSDQGLSSNQPQHF.

The genes are TRBV27 and TRBJ2-7, with 8 bases aligning to TRBD1. The CDR3 loop spans 14 amino acids. CDR1 and CDR2 from the germline V gene are MNHEY and SMNVEV (reference sequence). The V gene end was trimmed by 3 bases and the J gene end by 6 bases; junction bases not matched to a gene: 7. CDR3 sequence: CASSFLGQGAEQYF. CDR3 nucleotide sequence: TGTGCCAGCAGTTTCCTAGGACAGGGCGCCGAGCAGTACTTC.

V usage is TRBV18 and J usage is TRBJ2-3; D is perhaps TRBD1 (5 bases). The CDR3 covers 14 residues. Germline assignment: CDR1 KGHSH and CDR2 LQKENI. V was clipped by 3 bases and J by 1 base, with 8 bases between them. As DNA, the CDR3 is TGTGCCAGCTCACCGGTAGGGGGCACAGATACGCAGTATTTT. Its protein product is CASSPVGGTDTQYF.